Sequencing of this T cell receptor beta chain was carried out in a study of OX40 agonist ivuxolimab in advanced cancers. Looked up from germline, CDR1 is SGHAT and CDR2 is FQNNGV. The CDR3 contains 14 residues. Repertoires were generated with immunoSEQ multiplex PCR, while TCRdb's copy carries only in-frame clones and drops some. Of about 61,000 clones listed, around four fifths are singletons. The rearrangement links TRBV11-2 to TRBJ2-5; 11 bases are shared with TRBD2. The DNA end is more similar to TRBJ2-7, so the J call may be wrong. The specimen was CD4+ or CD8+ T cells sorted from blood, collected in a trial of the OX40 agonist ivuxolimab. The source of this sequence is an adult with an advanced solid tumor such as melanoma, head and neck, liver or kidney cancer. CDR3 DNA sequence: TGTGCCAGCGCCGCCGGGACTAGCGGCTACGAGCAGTACTTC. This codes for CASAAGTSGYEQYF.